This T cell receptor beta chain was documented in a study of read filtering for tumor transcriptome and immune sequencing. The trim removed 3 bases at V and 5 bases at J, leaving 4 bases unmatched. This CDR3 spans 16 amino acids. Germline loops: CDR1 KGHDR, CDR2 SFDVKD. There are many counts of this clonotype. Molecular barcoded adaptors covering alpha/delta and beta/gamma chains were used on around 370 ng RNA. In TCRdb, the reads were re-called with MiXCR into one record per CDR3 protein. Among 40,000 or so distinct CDR3 sequences listed, roughly 12% were seen once. The chain is built from TRBV24-1 and TRBJ2-3; 13 positions agree with TRBD2. The source of this sequence is a donor over 35 with multiple myeloma. Sequenced: a population of CD138-negative cells sorted from bone marrow. The CDR3 DNA reads as TGTGCCACCAGTGATCGTGGACTAGCGGGAGTAGATACGCAGTATTTT. It yields the protein CATSDRGLAGVDTQYF.